The 27 T cell receptor beta chains reported below all come from one sample, sequenced in a study of T cell changes during pregnancy in multiple sclerosis. Only in-frame clones appear in the TCRdb table, and some are missing; sequencing was by immunoSEQ multiplex PCR. In the table there are tens of thousands of clones, 80% to 95% of which are singletons. Specimen: peripheral blood, collected in the third trimester of pregnancy. Every receptor here comes from a female donor in good health, enrolled as a control in a pregnancy study.

The chain has TRBV27 and TRBJ1-1; 8 nucleotides line up with TRBD1. CDR1 MNHEY and CDR2 SMNVEV come from the germline V gene (reference sequence). V dropped 3 bases and J dropped 1; count of bases not matched to a gene: 7. The CDR3 covers 16 residues. In nucleotides, the CDR3 is TGTGCCAGCAGTTTTGTACCGACAGGGGAGAACACTGAAGCTTTCTTT. Translated, it gives CASSFVPTGENTEAFF.

The J gene is TRBJ1-2, the V gene TRBV12-1. TRBV12-1 is an annotated pseudogene. The CDR3 has 11 amino acids. CDR3 region: CASRGRDGYTF. The CDR3 bases are TGTGCCAGCAGAGGGAGGGATGGCTACACCTTC.

The gene calls are TRBV7-3 and TRBJ2-1; D is perhaps TRBD2 (6 bases). CDR1 and CDR2 from the germline V gene are SGHTA and FQGTGA. The V end was cut by 2 bases, the J end by 2 bases, with 10 bases between. CDR3 length: 15 residues. The CDR3 is CASSLAGPTYNEQFF. DNA for the CDR3: TGTGCCAGCAGCTTAGCGGGGCCTACCTACAATGAGCAGTTCTTC.

V is TRBV27 and J is TRBJ2-7; 10 positions match TRBD1. The germline gives CDR1 MNHEY, CDR2 SMNVEV (reference sequence). The V segment lost 5 bases and the J segment 6 bases; nucleotides outside the gene matches: 7. This CDR3 is built from 14 residues. The CDR3 protein is CASSPGTGVAEQYF. The DNA of the CDR3 is TGTGCCAGCAGTCCTGGGACAGGGGTTGCCGAGCAGTACTTC.

This chain links TRBV6-4 with TRBJ1-1; 7 nucleotides match TRBD1. This CDR3 has 13 residues. V gave up 2 bases and J gave up 3 bases; unmatched junction bases: 0. Germline lookup yields CDR1 MRHNA and CDR2 SNTAGT. CDR3: CASSDRGHTEAFF. CDR3 nucleotides: TGTGCCAGCAGTGACAGGGGGCACACTGAAGCTTTCTTT.

This clone was seen only once. This rearrangement joins TRBV12-5 to TRBJ2-7, with 8 bases that match TRBD1. Looked up from germline, CDR1 is LGHNT and CDR2 is FRNRAP. This CDR3 is 14 amino acids long. Trimming removed 6 bases from V and 2 bases from J; junction bases left unmatched: 6. CDR3 amino acids: CASGPDRAPYEQYF. The CDR3 bases are TGTGCTAGTGGACCGGACAGGGCCCCCTACGAGCAGTACTTC.

The chain has TRBV6-6 and TRBJ2-7, with 8 bases aligning to TRBD2. Losses at the gene ends were 5 bases for V and 1 base for J; bases not matched to a gene: 10. Per the germline V gene, CDR1 is MNHNY and CDR2 is SVGAGI (reference sequence). CDR3 length equals 16 residues. The CDR3 DNA reads as TGTGCCAGCAGTGGCACGACGGGGGGGACGTCCTACGAGCAGTACTTC. Translated: CASSGTTGGTSYEQYF.

The rearrangement joins TRBV7-3 to TRBJ2-3; 8 bases match TRBD2. The CDR3 consists of 15 residues. The germline V gene encodes CDR1 SGHTA and CDR2 FQGTGA. V was pared by 5 bases and J by 5 bases, with 9 bases of the junction left unmatched. This chain's CDR3 is CASSRSGGVIDTQYF. CDR3 nucleotide sequence: TGTGCCAGCAGCCGCTCCGGGGGGGTGATAGATACGCAGTATTTT.

The rearrangement uses TRBV9 and TRBJ1-1; no reliable D call. Germline CDR1 is SGDLS and CDR2 is YYNGEE. This CDR3 comprises 14 residues. V lost 0 bases, J lost 11 bases, and 17 bases lay in between. The CDR3 DNA reads as TGTGCCAGCAGCGTAGGTTCGGGCGCGGGCGGGGCTTTCTTT. It is translated as CASSVGSGAGGAFF. The full variable domain, completed using reference TRBV9 and TRBJ1-1, is DSGVTQTPKHLITATGQRVTLRCSPRSGDLSVYWYQQSLDQGLQFLIQYYNGEERAKGNILERFSAQQFPDLHSELNLSSLELGDSALYFCASSVGSGAGGAFFGQGTRLTVV.

This chain links TRBV14 with TRBJ1-1, with D possibly matching TRBD1 (5 bases). The length of the CDR3 is 15 residues. The ends were cut back, 1 base at V and 4 bases at J, with 13 bases in the middle. Germline values: CDR1 SGHDN, CDR2 FVKESK. CDR3 loop: CASSQVAGGGTEAFF. CDR3 nucleotide sequence: TGTGCCAGCAGCCAAGTAGCCGGGGGGGGCACTGAAGCTTTCTTT.

CDR3 protein: CASRSTGSQPQHF. CDR3 coding DNA: TGTGCCAGCAGATCTACAGGGTCCCAGCCCCAGCATTTT. The genes are TRBV6-5 and TRBJ1-5, with D possibly TRBD1 on 6 matching bases. The germline CDR1 and CDR2 sequences are MNHEY and SVGAGI. CDR3 length: 13 amino acids. V shed 6 bases and J shed 7 bases, with 13 bases lying between them.

The J gene is TRBJ2-2, the V gene TRBV19; 10 bases agree with TRBD2. The germline V gene encodes CDR1 LNHDA and CDR2 SQIVND (reference sequence). The CDR3 is 18 amino acids. J lost 3 bases, V lost 2 bases, and 9 bases had no gene match. The CDR3 nucleotides read TGTGCCAGTAGTATATTATCCCTAGCGGGAGCGCACACCGGGGAGCTGTTTTTT. This encodes CASSILSLAGAHTGELFF.

J is TRBJ2-7 and V is TRBV5-5; TRBD1 aligns across 8 bases. Trimming cost V 4 bases and J 4 bases; bases outside gene matches: 13. The germline gives CDR1 SGHKS, CDR2 YYEKEE (reference sequence). The CDR3 is made up of 16 amino acids. CDR3 in amino acids: CASSTQGAVGSYEQYF. In DNA, the CDR3 is TGTGCCAGCAGCACCCAGGGGGCGGTGGGTTCTTACGAGCAGTACTTC.

J is TRBJ2-1 and V is TRBV29-1; TRBD2 matches 10 bases. The CDR3 spans 13 residues. Germline V lookup: CDR1 SQVTM, CDR2 ANQGSEA. V lost 7 bases and J lost 4; bases outside the gene matches: 4. The CDR3 protein is CSGGLAVYNEQFF. As DNA, the CDR3 is TGCAGCGGCGGACTAGCGGTTTACAATGAGCAGTTCTTC.

This clone was counted a single time. This rearrangement joins TRBV11-3 to TRBJ2-7; possibly TRBD2 for D (5 bases). The CDR3 sequence is 12 residues long. The germline CDR1 and CDR2 sequences are SGHNT and YENEEA. The V end was cut by 5 bases, the J end by 6 bases, with 11 bases between. The CDR3: CASSPAGGEQYF. DNA of the CDR3: TGTGCCAGCAGCCCCGCGGGTGGCGAGCAGTACTTC.

The rearrangement joins TRBV5-1 to TRBJ1-4; TRBD1 agrees at 9 bases. There are 16 residues in the CDR3. Per germline, CDR1 SGHRS and CDR2 YFSETQ. With 0 bases clipped from V and 7 bases from J, the junction kept 7 bases outside the gene matches. DNA for the CDR3: TGCGCCAGCAGCTTGGCGGAACAGGGGGCGTCTGAAAAACTGTTTTTT. It specifies CASSLAEQGASEKLFF.

This chain links TRBV7-2 with TRBJ2-1, with 12 bases lining up with TRBD2. CDR3 length: 16 amino acids. Germline V CDR1 and CDR2: SGHTA, FQGNSA. Trimming cost V 1 base and J 9 bases; bases outside gene matches: 7. DNA of the CDR3: TGTGCCAGCAGCTTAGTCTGGACTAGCGGGATAGGTGAGCAGTTCTTC. It yields the protein CASSLVWTSGIGEQFF.

The chain combines TRBV6-5 with TRBJ2-3; no clear D gene. This CDR3 has 16 amino acids. Per germline, CDR1 MNHEY and CDR2 SVGAGI. Between the trimmed V and J ends, which lost 2 bases and 2 bases, there was a span of 14 bases. This chain's CDR3 is CASSYGPPGFTDTQYF. In DNA, the CDR3 is TGTGCCAGCAGTTACGGTCCCCCAGGCTTCACAGATACGCAGTATTTT.

This chain connects TRBV18 to TRBJ2-5; 7 bases match TRBD1. The J segment lost 5 bases and the V segment lost 3 bases, leaving 3 bases of the junction unmatched. Germline V CDR1 and CDR2: KGHSH, LQKENI. This CDR3 contains 13 residues. The CDR3 protein is CASSPGQLETQYF. CDR3 bases: TGTGCCAGCTCACCGGGACAGCTTGAGACCCAGTACTTC.

A note on this clone: Other DNA sequences from this sample encode an identical CDR3 as well. V and J are TRBV5-4 and TRBJ1-1, with D maybe TRBD1 (6 bases). CDR1 and CDR2 (germline): SGHNT, YYREEE (reference sequence). V lost 2 bases and J lost 3, with 8 bases in between. The CDR3 has 13 amino acids. This CDR3 reads CASSLGGDTEAFF. CDR3 nucleotide sequence: TGTGCCAGCAGCTTAGGGGGAGACACTGAAGCTTTCTTT.

V is TRBV7-2 and J is TRBJ1-3; D is unresolved. Trimming took 2 bases from V and 2 from J, leaving 13 bases between them. In germline, CDR1 is SGHTA, CDR2 FQGNSA. The CDR3 has 16 amino acids. CDR3 sequence reads: CASSLSFDTAGNTIYF. CDR3 nucleotides: TGTGCCAGCAGCTTAAGCTTCGATACAGCTGGAAACACCATATATTTT.

The rearrangement uses TRBV11-2 and TRBJ2-1, with TRBD2 matching 8 bases. This CDR3 has 14 residues. Germline V lookup: CDR1 SGHAT, CDR2 FQNNGV. The trim removed 6 bases at V and 3 bases at J, leaving 4 bases unmatched. The DNA for the CDR3 is TGTGCCAGCAGAACGCTAGCGGGCTACAATGAGCAGTTCTTC. As protein: CASRTLAGYNEQFF.

The chain joins TRBV29-1 to TRBJ1-3, with D hard to call. CDR3 length: 13 amino acids. CDR1 and CDR2 (germline): SQVTM, ANQGSEA. V lost 5 bases to trimming and J lost 4 bases, with 12 bases between them. In nucleotides, the CDR3 is TGCAGCGTTTTGTCCTGGGCAGGAAACACCATATATTTT. Its translation: CSVLSWAGNTIYF.

In DNA, the CDR3 is TGCGCCAGCAGCCAAGTACAGACCGCGGGAAGCACTGAAGCTTTCTTT. As protein: CASSQVQTAGSTEAFF. The genes are TRBV4-1 and TRBJ1-1; unclear D gene. Trimming left V 1 base short and J 4 bases short, with 16 bases between. This CDR3 comprises 16 residues. The germline CDR1 and CDR2 sequences are MGHRA and YSYEKL.

This rearrangement joins TRBV5-1 to TRBJ2-1; 9 bases align to TRBD2. Germline CDR1 is SGHRS and CDR2 is YFSETQ. The CDR3 has 18 amino acids. The J segment lost 3 bases and the V segment lost 4 bases, leaving 14 bases of the junction unmatched. DNA of the CDR3: TGCGCCAGCAGCCCCCGGGGGGCTAGCGGGACACTCTACAATGAGCAGTTCTTC. This translates into CASSPRGASGTLYNEQFF.

This sequence joins TRBV7-8 and TRBJ2-1; tentatively, D is TRBD2 (5 bases). This CDR3 is built from 13 residues. CDR1 is SGHVS, CDR2 FQNEAQ, per germline. Between the trimmed V and J ends, which lost 5 bases and 6 bases, there was a span of 11 bases. CDR3 protein: CASSPDTSNEQFF. In DNA form, the CDR3 reads TGTGCCAGCAGCCCAGACACTAGCAATGAGCAGTTCTTC.

This clone appeared a few times. J is TRBJ2-3 and V is TRBV15; 8 nucleotides match TRBD1. This CDR3 region has 16 residues. Germline loops: CDR1 LNHNV, CDR2 YYDKDF (reference sequence). Trimming took 1 base from V and 2 from J; bases not matched to a gene: 5. The CDR3 nucleotides are TGTGCCACCAGCAGAGCCGGACAGGGAGACACAGATACGCAGTATTTT. Its protein is CATSRAGQGDTDTQYF.